This T cell receptor (beta chain) was recorded in a study of a mutant IDH1 vaccine in newly diagnosed glioma. V gave up 6 bases and J gave up 0 bases, with 9 bases separating them. The CDR3 length is 13 residues. Germline-derived CDR1 and CDR2 are SGHRS and YFSETQ. Time point specified: week 35, safety follow-up. The investigators gave 300 ug of mutant IDH1 20-mer peptide in each vaccine dose, together with topical imiquimod. Libraries were prepared by immunoSEQ multiplex PCR; TCRdb keeps only in-frame clonotypes and omits some of them. This sample yields 30,000 to 40,000 clones, of which approximately 82% are seen a single time; approximately 7.1% belongs to the top ten. As concerns this clone: Its specificity is not known.

This chain links TRBV5-1 with TRBJ1-2; D uncertain. The source was PBMCs, collected from a glioma patient whose treatment included an IDH1 peptide vaccine. The clonotype comes from a woman between 18 and 29 years old with glioma. CDR3 region: CASKGETNYGYTF. As DNA, the CDR3 is TGCGCCAGCAAGGGCGAAACTAACTATGGCTACACCTTC.